Reported below is one T cell receptor (beta chain). These data are taken from a study of T cell clones after liver transplantation. This CDR3 comprises 11 residues. V was clipped by 0 bases and J by 16 bases, with 13 bases between them. Germline V gene lookup returns CDR1 DFQATT and CDR2 SNEGSKA (reference sequence). Sequenced by immunoSEQ multiplex PCR; TCRdb stores in-frame clones only, minus some. This table has tens of thousands of clones, around four fifths appearing once. The source is a human patient who received a liver transplant. Some T cells may be supplied by the graft donor. V gene TRBV20-1 combines with J gene TRBJ1-5; D might be TRBD1 (5 bases). The specimen comprised CD4+ T cells from blood, sampled 45 to 46 months after liver transplant. CDR3 region: CSARDRTSSHF. The DNA for the CDR3 is TGCAGTGCTAGAGATAGGACATCCTCTCATTTT.